The 19 T cell receptor beta chains listed next were all sequenced from one sample in a study of T cell responses to AZD1222 COVID-19 vaccine. The method was immunoSEQ multiplex PCR; TCRdb's version includes in-frame clones alone and lacks a portion of them. The sample records roughly 150,000 clones, roughly 88% being singletons. The specimen was peripheral blood, collected on day 0 of AZD1222 vaccination. The receptors shown here come from an adult in good health.

The CDR3 sequence is CASSLGPSNTEAFF. CDR3 nucleotides: TGTGCCAGCAGCTTAGGACCGTCGAACACTGAAGCTTTCTTT. The chain combines TRBV11-3 with TRBJ1-1; D gene unclear. Germline V gene data show CDR1 as SGHNT and CDR2 as YENEEA. This CDR3 has 14 amino acids. Between the trimmed V and J ends, which lost 1 base and 1 base, there was a span of 7 bases.

The V and J genes are TRBV2 and TRBJ1-1; D uncertain. The CDR3 spans 11 residues. V gave up 8 bases and J gave up 6 bases, with 10 bases separating them. The germline V gene has CDR1 SNHLY and CDR2 FYNNEI. The CDR3 coding sequence is TGTGCCAGCCCTAGGGCTCCTGAAGCTTTCTTT. Translated, it gives CASPRAPEAFF.

This chain uses TRBV18 with TRBJ1-5, with TRBD1 identical over 9 bases. CDR1 is KGHSH, CDR2 LQKENI, per germline. This CDR3 is 16 amino acids long. V shed 4 bases and J 7 bases; nucleotides not matched to a gene: 11. CDR3: CASSQAGQGGFQPQHF. CDR3 coding DNA: TGTGCCAGCTCACAGGCGGGACAGGGAGGGTTCCAGCCCCAGCATTTT.

The rearrangement uses TRBV19 and TRBJ1-1; D might be TRBD1 (5 bases). Trimming removed 8 bases from V and 0 bases from J, with 10 bases in between. This CDR3 region has 13 residues. CDR1 is LNHDA, CDR2 SQIVND, per germline (reference sequence). CDR3 nucleotide sequence: TGTGCCAGTGGGGCTTTGATGAACACTGAAGCTTTCTTT. Encoded protein: CASGALMNTEAFF.

The chain has TRBV29-1 and TRBJ2-1; D perhaps matches TRBD2 (5 bases). Trimming removed 3 bases at V and 10 bases at J, with 7 bases between. Germline CDR1 and CDR2: SQVTM and ANQGSEA. The CDR3 totals 10 residues. The CDR3 loop reads CSVEGDEQFF. The DNA of the CDR3 is TGCAGCGTTGAGGGAGACGAGCAGTTCTTC.

The V gene is TRBV10-1, the J gene TRBJ1-1; weak D call: TRBD1 (5 bases). Trimming took off 2 bases at V and 7 bases at J, with 11 bases between the two ends. The CDR3 has 13 amino acids. Germline CDR1 and CDR2: WNHNN and SYGVQD (reference sequence). CDR3 sequence (DNA): TGCGCCAGCAGTGAGCCGGGGCAGGGTGAAGCTTTCTTT. It codes for CASSEPGQGEAFF.

The chain uses TRBV7-2 and TRBJ2-5; no firm D call. This CDR3 is built from 11 residues. The V end was cut by 7 bases, the J end by 1 base, with 4 bases between. From germline, CDR1 is SGHTA and CDR2 FQGNSA. The CDR3 DNA reads TGTGCCAGCAACTCCCAAGAGACCCAGTACTTC. Protein product: CASNSQETQYF.

The V gene is TRBV10-3, the J gene TRBJ1-1, with no clear D. The germline V gene encodes CDR1 ENHRY and CDR2 SYGVKD. The CDR3 runs to 12 residues. Between the trimmed V and J ends, which lost 8 bases and 8 bases, there was a span of 15 bases. The CDR3: CAIDGVEGEAFF. As DNA, the CDR3 is TGTGCCATCGATGGAGTTGAGGGAGAAGCTTTCTTT.

This clone turned up a few times. The CDR3 protein is CASSLGGPPNSPLHF. As DNA, the CDR3 is TGTGCCAGCAGCTTAGGCGGGCCGCCCAATTCACCCCTCCACTTT. The V gene is TRBV7-8, the J gene TRBJ1-6; unclear D gene. Trimming removed 1 base at V and 7 bases at J, with 11 bases between. The CDR3 has 15 amino acids. Per germline, CDR1 SGHVS and CDR2 FQNEAQ.

The CDR3 coding sequence is TGTGCCAGCAGCCCGACAGGGAGGTTCACTGAAGCTTTCTTT. It encodes CASSPTGRFTEAFF. The J gene is TRBJ1-1, the V gene TRBV5-4; TRBD1 matches at 7 bases. Germline lookup yields CDR1 SGHNT and CDR2 YYREEE (reference sequence). Unmatched junction bases numbered 7, after V lost 4 bases and J lost 4 bases. The length of the CDR3 is 14 residues.

This clone was picked up a small number of times. Other DNA sequences of this sample code for an identical CDR3. The CDR3 DNA follows: TGTGCCAGCAGCTTGGGAGATCCTTACGAGCAGTACTTC. Its translation is CASSLGDPYEQYF. The V gene is TRBV5-6, the J gene TRBJ2-7; D not resolved. The CDR3 consists of 13 residues. The germline V and J ends were trimmed by 0 bases and 4 bases, with 8 bases remaining between them. CDR1 and CDR2 from the germline V gene are SGHDT and YYEEEE.

The J gene is TRBJ2-2, the V gene TRBV5-1, with D unclear. The V and J ends lost 5 bases and 5 bases respectively, with 4 bases between them. The V gene's germline CDR1 is SGHRS and CDR2 YFSETQ. This CDR3 region has 11 residues. The CDR3 loop reads CASRRTGELFF. The CDR3 coding sequence is TGCGCCAGCAGACGGACCGGGGAGCTGTTTTTT.

This clone was seen a single time. The V call is TRBV28, the J call TRBJ2-7, with 7 bases matching TRBD1. This CDR3 is built from 14 residues. Germline trimming cut 6 bases from V and 2 bases from J; bases unmatched to any gene: 7. CDR1 and CDR2 from the germline V gene are MDHEN and SYDVKM. CDR3 nucleotides: TGTGCCAGCAGCTCCCCCGGGACAGCCTACGAGCAGTACTTC. Translation gives CASSSPGTAYEQYF.

The chain has TRBV30 and TRBJ1-5; the D is unclear. The germline V and J ends were trimmed by 4 bases and 6 bases, with 10 bases remaining between them. Germline CDR1 GTSNPN, CDR2 SVGIG (reference sequence). This CDR3 is built from 12 residues. CDR3 amino acids: CAWTKGTQPQHF. The CDR3 DNA sequence: TGTGCCTGGACGAAGGGAACTCAGCCCCAGCATTTT.

The chain links TRBV28 to TRBJ1-6; D gene ambiguous. The germline V and J ends were trimmed by 8 bases and 1 base, with 27 bases remaining between them. The CDR3 sequence is 20 residues long. Per germline, CDR1 MDHEN and CDR2 SYDVKM. DNA of the CDR3: TGTGCCAGCTCTCCCCTGGAGGTCTCGATAGTGCGATCCTATAATTCACCCCTCCACTTT. The encoded protein is CASSPLEVSIVRSYNSPLHF.

The V and J genes are TRBV7-2 and TRBJ1-6; D uncertain. In germline, CDR1 is SGHTA, CDR2 FQGNSA. V was trimmed by 4 bases and J by 9 bases, leaving 7 bases between them. This CDR3 comprises 12 residues. The CDR3 region is CASSSMGSPLHF. CDR3 in DNA: TGTGCCAGCAGCTCCATGGGTTCACCCCTCCACTTT. Complete variable domain (other parts from reference TRBV7-2 and TRBJ1-6): GAGVSQSPSNKVTEKGKDVELRCDPISGHTALYWYRQSLGQGLEFLIYFQGNSAPDKSGLPSDRFSAERTGGSVSTLTIQRTQQEDSAVYLCASSSMGSPLHFGNGTRLTVT.

Only one count was recorded for this clone. The genes are TRBV5-4 and TRBJ2-5; D remains ambiguous. Germline CDR1 is SGHNT and CDR2 is YYREEE (reference sequence). This CDR3 is 13 amino acids long. Trimming cost V 4 bases and J 3 bases, with 10 bases left between them. DNA of the CDR3: TGTGCCAGCAGCCCGAGGACGGAAGAGACCCAGTACTTC. It is translated as CASSPRTEETQYF.

V and J are TRBV10-3 and TRBJ2-2; possibly TRBD2 for D (6 bases). The CDR3 contains 14 residues. CDR1 is ENHRY and CDR2 is SYGVKD in the germline V gene. Deletions cut 10 bases from V and 7 bases from J, with 19 bases between. The CDR3 bases are TGTGCCACCAAAACCTCGACTAGTTACGGGGAGCTGTTTTTT. Translating it yields CATKTSTSYGELFF.

The V call is TRBV18, the J call TRBJ1-6; 7 nucleotides align to TRBD1. In germline, CDR1 is KGHSH, CDR2 LQKENI. Losses at the gene ends were 0 bases for V and 4 bases for J; bases not matched to a gene: 3. This CDR3 is 16 amino acids long. DNA for the CDR3: TGTGCCAGCTCACCACCCGGGACAGATTATAATTCACCCCTCCACTTT. This codes for CASSPPGTDYNSPLHF.